This TCR beta chain is from a study of cytomegalovirus exposure and HLA in healthy donors. Findings of the study overall: Highly shared variants forming one cluster were likely a sequencing artifact.

Trimming removed 4 bases from V and 8 bases from J; junction bases left unmatched: 7. The germline V gene encodes CDR1 MNHEY and CDR2 SVGAGI. The CDR3 runs 14 residues. Regarding this clone: Its antigen is still unknown.

Amplification used 60 Vbeta primers and 13 Jbeta primers. The method was immunoSEQ multiplex PCR; TCRdb's version includes in-frame clones alone and lacks a portion of them. The data hold around 170,000 clones, with around four fifths observed a single time. The chain has TRBV6-5 and TRBJ2-1; 8 bases align to TRBD2. This receptor was taken from a man between 18 and 29 years old in good health and CMV-seronegative. The source material was PBMCs. In DNA form, the CDR3 reads TGTGCCAGCAGTTCCGCCCAGCGGGAGTATGAGCAGTTCTTC. It specifies CASSSAQREYEQFF.